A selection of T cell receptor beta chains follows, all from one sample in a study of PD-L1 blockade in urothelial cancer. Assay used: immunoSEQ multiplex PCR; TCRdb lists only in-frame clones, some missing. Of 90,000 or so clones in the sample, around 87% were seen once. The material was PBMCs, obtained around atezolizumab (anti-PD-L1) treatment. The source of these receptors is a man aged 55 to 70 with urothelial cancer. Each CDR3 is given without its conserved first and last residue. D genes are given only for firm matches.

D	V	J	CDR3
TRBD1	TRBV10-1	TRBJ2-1	ASSAGTVDYNEQF
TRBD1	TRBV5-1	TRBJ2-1	ASAPLGQGINEQF
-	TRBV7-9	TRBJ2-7	ASSLAQGQGYEQY
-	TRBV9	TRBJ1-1	ASRQGMGGTEAF
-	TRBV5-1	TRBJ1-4	ASSYGTGFANEKLF
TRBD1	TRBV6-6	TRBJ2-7	ASSPTGGVYEQY
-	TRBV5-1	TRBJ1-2	ASSLVLTGDYGYT
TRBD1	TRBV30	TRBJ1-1	AWSVSGQRRRAF
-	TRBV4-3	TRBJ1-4	ASSQDLTGNNEKLF
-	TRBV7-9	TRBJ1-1	ASSTMGGQNTEAF
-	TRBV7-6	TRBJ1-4	ASSLGSTGNEKLF
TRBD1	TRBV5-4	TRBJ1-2	ASGTGGAGGYT
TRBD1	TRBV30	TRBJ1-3	AWRRTGLGNTIY
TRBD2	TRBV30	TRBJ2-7	AWSLAGLGDEQY
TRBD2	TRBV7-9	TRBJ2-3	ASSPWSSGRTDTQY
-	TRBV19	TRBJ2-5	ASRETRSNRWYQETQY
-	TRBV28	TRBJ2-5	ASSPGGGTARETQY
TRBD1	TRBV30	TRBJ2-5	AWDTQGAGETQY
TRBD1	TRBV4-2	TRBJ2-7	ASSQGDRGYEQY
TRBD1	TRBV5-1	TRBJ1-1	ASSAGTGGGTEAF
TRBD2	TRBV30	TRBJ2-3	AWSVTSGGTDTQY
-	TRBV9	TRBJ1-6	ASSVEHNSPLH
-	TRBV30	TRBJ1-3	AWSGQSGNTIY
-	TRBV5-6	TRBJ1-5	ASSLEIRSLYNQPQH
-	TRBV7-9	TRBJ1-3	ASSLGDSAGDTIY
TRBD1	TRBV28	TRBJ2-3	ASSKTGTGVPDTQY
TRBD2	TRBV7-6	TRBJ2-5	ASSRGLASGETQY
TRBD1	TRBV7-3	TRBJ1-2	ASSLSPGGGGLNGYT
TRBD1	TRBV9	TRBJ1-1	ASSVVTGGATVTEAF
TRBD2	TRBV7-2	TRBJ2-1	ASSLDGGAYNEQF
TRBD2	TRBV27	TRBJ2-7	ASSSSGGGYEQY
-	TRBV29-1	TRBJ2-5	SASGLQETQY
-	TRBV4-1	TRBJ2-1	ASSQKYRDFEAYNEQF
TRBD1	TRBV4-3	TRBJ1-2	ASSQEGQGAGGYT
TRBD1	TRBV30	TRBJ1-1	AWEQGGNTEAF
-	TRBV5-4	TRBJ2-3	ASSPGWGVRTDTQY
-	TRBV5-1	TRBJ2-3	ASSLADLSTDTQY
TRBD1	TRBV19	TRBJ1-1	ASSIALQGARETEAF
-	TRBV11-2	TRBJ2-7	ASSFVAASYEQY
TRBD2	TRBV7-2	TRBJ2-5	ASSLDASGGVGETQY
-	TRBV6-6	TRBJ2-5	ASSSHDLRGTQY
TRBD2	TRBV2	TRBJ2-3	ASSELAGDLSTQY
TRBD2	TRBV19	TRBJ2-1	ASSRYGGVVGEQF
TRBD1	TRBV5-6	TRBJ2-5	ASSSARTGEETQY
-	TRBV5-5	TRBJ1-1	ASSLGFTGSNTEAF
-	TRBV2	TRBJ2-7	ASNLNAELDEQY
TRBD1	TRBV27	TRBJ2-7	ASRLGQGASYEQY
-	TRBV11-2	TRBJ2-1	ASSLPGGLSNEQF
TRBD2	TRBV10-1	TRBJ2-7	ASRELGLAGGAQY
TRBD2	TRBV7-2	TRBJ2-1	ASSSTSGGAYEQF
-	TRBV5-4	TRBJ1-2	ASSTRGGGSYGYT
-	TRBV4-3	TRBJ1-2	ASSQDRAGSYT
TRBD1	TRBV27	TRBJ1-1	ASSITTGGTTEAF
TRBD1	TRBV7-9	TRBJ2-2	ASRSRGTGELF
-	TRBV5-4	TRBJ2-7	ASRDWTEPYEQY
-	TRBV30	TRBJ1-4	AWSVLMTGEKLF
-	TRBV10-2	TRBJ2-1	ASSTLAYNEQF
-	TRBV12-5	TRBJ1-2	ASGPDRDGYT
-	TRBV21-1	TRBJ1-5	ASSETPGGARFPRSNQPQH